This TCR beta chain came from a study of T cell repertoires in cytomegalovirus infection. About this clonotype: No antigen is known for it.

One entry per CDR3 protein results from TCRdb running MiXCR on the reads. Of roughly 110,000 distinct CDR3 sequences in the sample, 9.5% to 13% were seen once. The sequencing sample was made of PBMCs, sequenced either directly or after in vitro stimulation (not recorded which). This sequence originates from a human donor in good health (CMV status not recorded). Some clones in this sample may be carry-over from other donors' samples.

The CDR3, as DNA: TGTGCCAGCAGCCTATTCAAATTACAGGGTGGCGGCTACACCTTC. This sequence encodes CASSLFKLQGGGYTF. V usage is TRBV7-9 and J usage is TRBJ1-2; tentative D call: TRBD1 (6 bases). This CDR3 contains 15 residues. Germline CDR1 reads SEHNR; CDR2 reads FQNEAQ (reference sequence). Trimming stripped 5 bases from V and 8 bases from J, with 21 bases between.